This T cell receptor beta chain emerged from a study of OX40 agonist ivuxolimab in advanced cancers. Some clones are missing from TCRdb's copy, which holds only in-frame ones; the method was immunoSEQ multiplex PCR. The sample lists more than 5,000 clones; 66% were seen once. This CDR3 comprises 13 residues. Germline CDR1 and CDR2: MNHEY and SMNVEV (reference sequence). As concerns this clone: The junction departs from the called germline gene at one end, perhaps through a read error.

The rearrangement uses TRBV27 and TRBJ2-2; TRBD2 is a possible D gene (5 bases). The sequence was obtained from an adult with an advanced solid tumor such as melanoma, head and neck, liver or kidney cancer. The input for sequencing was CD4+ or CD8+ T cells sorted from blood, taken in a trial of the OX40 agonist ivuxolimab. CDR3 sequence: CASTQPPHRGAVF. For the CDR3, the DNA is TGTGCCAGCACCCAACCGCCCCACCGGGGAGCTGTTTTT.